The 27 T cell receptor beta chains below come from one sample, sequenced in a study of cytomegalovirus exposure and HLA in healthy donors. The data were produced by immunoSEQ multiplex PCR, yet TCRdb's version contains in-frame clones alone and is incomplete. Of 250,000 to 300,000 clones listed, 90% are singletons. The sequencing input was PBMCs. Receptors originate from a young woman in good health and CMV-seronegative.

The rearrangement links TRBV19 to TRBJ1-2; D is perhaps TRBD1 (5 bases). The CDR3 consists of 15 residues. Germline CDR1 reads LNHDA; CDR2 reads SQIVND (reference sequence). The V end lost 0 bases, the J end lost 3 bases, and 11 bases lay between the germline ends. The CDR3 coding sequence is TGTGCCAGTAGTATAGAGGCAGGGTACGACTATGGCTACACCTTC. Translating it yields CASSIEAGYDYGYTF. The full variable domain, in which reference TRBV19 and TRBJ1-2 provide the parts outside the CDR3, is DGGITQSPKYLFRKEGQNVTLSCEQNLNHDAMYWYRQDPGQGLRLIYYSQIVNDFQKGDIAEGYSVSREKKESFPLTVTSAQKNPTAFYLCASSIEAGYDYGYTFGSGTRLTVV.

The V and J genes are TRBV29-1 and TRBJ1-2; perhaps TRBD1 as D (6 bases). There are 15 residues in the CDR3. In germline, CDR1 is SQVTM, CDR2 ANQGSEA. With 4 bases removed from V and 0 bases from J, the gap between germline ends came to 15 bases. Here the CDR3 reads CSVARTGQSNYGYTF. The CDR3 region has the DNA TGCAGCGTTGCTCGAACCGGACAGTCTAACTATGGCTACACCTTC. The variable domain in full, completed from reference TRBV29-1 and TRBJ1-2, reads SAVISQKPSRDICQRGTSLTIQCQVDSQVTMMFWYRQQPGQSLTLIATANQGSEATYESGFVIDKFPISRPNLTFSTLTVSNMSPEDSSIYLCSVARTGQSNYGYTFGSGTRLTVV.

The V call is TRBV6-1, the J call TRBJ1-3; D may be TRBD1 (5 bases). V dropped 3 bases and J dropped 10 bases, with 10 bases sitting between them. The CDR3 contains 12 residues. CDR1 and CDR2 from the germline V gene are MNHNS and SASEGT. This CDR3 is CASSDGSGTIYF. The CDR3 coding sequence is TGTGCCAGCAGTGACGGCTCAGGGACCATATATTTT.

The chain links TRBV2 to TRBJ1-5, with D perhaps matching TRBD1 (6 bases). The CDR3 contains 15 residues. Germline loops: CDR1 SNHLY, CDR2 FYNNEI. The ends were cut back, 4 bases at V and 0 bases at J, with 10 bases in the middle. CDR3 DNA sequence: TGTGCCAGCAGTGTTGCAGGGGCTAGCAATCAGCCCCAGCATTTT. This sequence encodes CASSVAGASNQPQHF.

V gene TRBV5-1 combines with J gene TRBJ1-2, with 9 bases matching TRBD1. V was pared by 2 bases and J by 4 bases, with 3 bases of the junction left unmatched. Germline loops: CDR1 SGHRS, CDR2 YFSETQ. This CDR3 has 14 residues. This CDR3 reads CASSLTTGGYGYTF. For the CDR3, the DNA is TGCGCCAGCAGCTTAACGACAGGGGGCTATGGCTACACCTTC.

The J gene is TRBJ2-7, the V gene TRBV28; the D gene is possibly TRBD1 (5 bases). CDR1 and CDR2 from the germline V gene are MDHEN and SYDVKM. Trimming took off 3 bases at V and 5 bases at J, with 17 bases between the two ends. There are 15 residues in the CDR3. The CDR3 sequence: CASSLGGAGLHEQYV. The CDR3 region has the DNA TGTGCCAGCAGTTTGGGCGGTGCAGGGCTCCACGAGCAGTACGTC.

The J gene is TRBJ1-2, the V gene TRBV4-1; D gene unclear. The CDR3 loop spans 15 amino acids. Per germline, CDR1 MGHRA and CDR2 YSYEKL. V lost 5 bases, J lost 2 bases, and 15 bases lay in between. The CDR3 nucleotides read TGCGCCAGCAGCTATAACAGCCGAACCAACTATGGCTACACCTTC. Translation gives CASSYNSRTNYGYTF.

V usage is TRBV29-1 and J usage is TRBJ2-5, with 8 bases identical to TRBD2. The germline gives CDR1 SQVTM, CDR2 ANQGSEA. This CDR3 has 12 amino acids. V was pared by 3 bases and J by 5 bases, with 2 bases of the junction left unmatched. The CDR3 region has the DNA TGCAGCGTTGATCCGGGGGGGGAGACCCAGTACTTC. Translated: CSVDPGGETQYF.

This chain's CDR3 is CASSLLQGLDEQYF. CDR3 bases: TGTGCCAGCAGCTTGTTACAGGGTCTCGACGAGCAGTACTTC. The chain links TRBV5-6 to TRBJ2-7, with a weak D call TRBD1 (6 bases). The CDR3 is 14 residues long. The V gene's germline CDR1 is SGHDT and CDR2 YYEEEE. V was trimmed by 1 base and J by 5 bases, leaving 13 bases between them.

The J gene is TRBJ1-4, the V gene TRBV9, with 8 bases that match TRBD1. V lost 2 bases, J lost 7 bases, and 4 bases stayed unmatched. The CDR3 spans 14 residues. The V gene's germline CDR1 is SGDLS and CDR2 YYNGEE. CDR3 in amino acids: CASSVTGEGEKLFF. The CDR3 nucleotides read TGTGCCAGCAGCGTGACAGGGGAGGGTGAAAAACTGTTTTTT. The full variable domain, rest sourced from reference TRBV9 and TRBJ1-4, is DSGVTQTPKHLITATGQRVTLRCSPRSGDLSVYWYQQSLDQGLQFLIQYYNGEERAKGNILERFSAQQFPDLHSELNLSSLELGDSALYFCASSVTGEGEKLFFGSGTQLSVL.

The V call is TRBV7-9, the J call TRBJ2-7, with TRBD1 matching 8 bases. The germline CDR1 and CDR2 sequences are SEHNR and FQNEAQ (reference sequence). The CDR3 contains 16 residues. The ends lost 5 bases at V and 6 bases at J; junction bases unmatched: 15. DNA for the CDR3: TGTGCCAGCAGCGATAACTGGGACAGGTTATCCGCCGAGCAGTACTTC. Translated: CASSDNWDRLSAEQYF.

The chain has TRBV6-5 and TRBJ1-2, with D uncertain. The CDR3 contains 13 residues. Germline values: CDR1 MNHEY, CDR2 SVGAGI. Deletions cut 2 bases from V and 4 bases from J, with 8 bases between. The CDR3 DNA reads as TGTGCCAGCAGTTACGAGGGTTTCTATGGCTACACCTTC. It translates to CASSYEGFYGYTF.

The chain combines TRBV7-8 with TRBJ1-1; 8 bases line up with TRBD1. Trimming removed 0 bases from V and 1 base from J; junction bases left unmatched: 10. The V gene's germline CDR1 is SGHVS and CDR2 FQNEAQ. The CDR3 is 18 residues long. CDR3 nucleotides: TGTGCCAGCAGCTTAGCGCTCAGGGGGCGAAACTCGAACACTGAAGCTTTCTTT. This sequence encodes CASSLALRGRNSNTEAFF.

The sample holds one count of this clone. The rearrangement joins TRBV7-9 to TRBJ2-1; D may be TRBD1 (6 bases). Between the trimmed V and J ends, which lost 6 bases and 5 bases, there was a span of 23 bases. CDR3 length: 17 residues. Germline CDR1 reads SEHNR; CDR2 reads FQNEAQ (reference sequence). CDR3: CASRGLGARRMDNEQFF. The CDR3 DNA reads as TGTGCCAGCAGGGGTTTGGGGGCCCGGAGGATGGACAATGAGCAGTTCTTC.

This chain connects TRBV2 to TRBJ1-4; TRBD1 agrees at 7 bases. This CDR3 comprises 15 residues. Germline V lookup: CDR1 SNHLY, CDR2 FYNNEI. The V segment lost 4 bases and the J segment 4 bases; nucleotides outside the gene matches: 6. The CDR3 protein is CASSVGQGDNEKLFF. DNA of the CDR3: TGTGCCAGCAGTGTCGGGCAGGGGGATAATGAAAAACTGTTTTTT.

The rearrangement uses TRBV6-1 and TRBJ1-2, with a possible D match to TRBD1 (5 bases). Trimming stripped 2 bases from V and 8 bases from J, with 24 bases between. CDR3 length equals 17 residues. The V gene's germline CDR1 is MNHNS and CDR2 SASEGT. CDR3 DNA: TGTGCCAGCAGTGAATTGGTCGGGCAGGGTGTAACTCGGGGCTACACCTTC. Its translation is CASSELVGQGVTRGYTF.

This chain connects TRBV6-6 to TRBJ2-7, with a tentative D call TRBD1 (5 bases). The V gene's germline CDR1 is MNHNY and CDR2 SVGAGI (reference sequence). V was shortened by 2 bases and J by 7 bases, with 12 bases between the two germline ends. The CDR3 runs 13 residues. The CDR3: CASSYDSLGEQYF. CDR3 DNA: TGTGCCAGCAGTTACGACAGTCTGGGGGAGCAGTACTTC.

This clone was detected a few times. The CDR3 loop is CASSNGTPLGYTF. CDR3 coding DNA: TGTGCCAGCAGTAACGGGACACCTCTAGGCTACACCTTC. V is TRBV28 and J is TRBJ1-2; TRBD1 might be the D (6 bases). V gave up 5 bases and J gave up 8 bases, with 15 bases separating them. This CDR3 has 13 amino acids. Germline V gene sequence: CDR1 MDHEN, CDR2 SYDVKM.

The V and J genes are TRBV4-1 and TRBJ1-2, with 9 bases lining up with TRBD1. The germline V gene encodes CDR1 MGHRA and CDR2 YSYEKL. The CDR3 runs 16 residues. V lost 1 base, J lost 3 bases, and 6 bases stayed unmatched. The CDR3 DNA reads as TGCGCCAGCAGCCAAGGTCGGGACAGGGCATACTATGGCTACACCTTC. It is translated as CASSQGRDRAYYGYTF.

Written as DNA, the CDR3 is TGTGCCACCAGCAGAGATGGCAGGGACAATCAGCCCCAGCATTTT. It yields the protein CATSRDGRDNQPQHF. The chain is built from TRBV15 and TRBJ1-5; D is perhaps TRBD1 (5 bases). The CDR3 extends over 15 amino acids. Trimming removed 0 bases from V and 3 bases from J, with 9 bases in between. In germline, CDR1 is LNHNV, CDR2 YYDKDF (reference sequence).

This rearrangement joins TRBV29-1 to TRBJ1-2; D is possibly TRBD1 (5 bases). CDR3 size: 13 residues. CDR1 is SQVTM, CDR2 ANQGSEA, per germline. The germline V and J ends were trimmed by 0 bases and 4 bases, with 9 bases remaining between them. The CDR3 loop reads CSVEDKTGYGYTF. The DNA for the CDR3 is TGCAGCGTTGAAGATAAAACAGGCTATGGCTACACCTTC.

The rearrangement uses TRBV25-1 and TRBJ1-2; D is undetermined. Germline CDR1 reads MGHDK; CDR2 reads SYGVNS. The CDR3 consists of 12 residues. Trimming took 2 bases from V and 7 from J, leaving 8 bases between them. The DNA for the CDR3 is TGTGCCAGCAGTGAAATTGAGGGTGGCTACACCTTC. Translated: CASSEIEGGYTF.

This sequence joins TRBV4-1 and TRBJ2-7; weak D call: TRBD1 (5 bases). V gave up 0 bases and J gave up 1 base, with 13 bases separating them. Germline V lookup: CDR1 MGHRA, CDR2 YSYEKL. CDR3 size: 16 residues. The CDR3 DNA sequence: TGCGCCAGCAGCCAAGATACGACAGCAGGGTCCTACGAGCAGTACTTC. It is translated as CASSQDTTAGSYEQYF.

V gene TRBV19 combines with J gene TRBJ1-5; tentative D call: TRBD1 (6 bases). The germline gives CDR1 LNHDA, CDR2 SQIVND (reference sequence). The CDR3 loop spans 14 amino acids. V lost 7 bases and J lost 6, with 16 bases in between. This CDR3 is CASTGQTGSQPQHF. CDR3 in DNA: TGTGCCAGTACCGGACAGACAGGCAGTCAGCCCCAGCATTTT.

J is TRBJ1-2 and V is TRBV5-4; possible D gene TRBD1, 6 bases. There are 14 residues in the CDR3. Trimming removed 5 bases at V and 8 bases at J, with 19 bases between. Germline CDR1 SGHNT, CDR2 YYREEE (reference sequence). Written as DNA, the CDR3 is TGTGCCAGCAGGGGCGGACAGACCTCTTACGGCTACACCTTC. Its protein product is CASRGGQTSYGYTF.

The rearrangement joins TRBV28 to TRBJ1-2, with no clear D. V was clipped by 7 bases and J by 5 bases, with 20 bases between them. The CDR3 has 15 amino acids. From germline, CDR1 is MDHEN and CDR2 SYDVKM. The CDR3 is CASIRRRSELYGYTF. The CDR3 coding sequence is TGTGCCAGCATTAGAAGACGGAGTGAACTATATGGCTACACCTTC.

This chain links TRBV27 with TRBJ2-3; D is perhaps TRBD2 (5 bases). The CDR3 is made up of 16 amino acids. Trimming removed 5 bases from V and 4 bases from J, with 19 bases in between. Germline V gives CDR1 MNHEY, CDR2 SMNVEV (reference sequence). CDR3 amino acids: CASSPDDGIGADTQYF. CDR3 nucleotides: TGTGCCAGCAGTCCAGACGACGGGATAGGAGCAGATACGCAGTATTTT.